This T cell receptor (beta chain) was retrieved from a study of blood T cells in healthy people across ages. CDR1 and CDR2 (germline): SGHVS, FNYEAQ. The CDR3 contains 17 residues. V lost 5 bases to trimming and J lost 9 bases; unmatched junction nucleotides: 18. PBMCs, at least 6 million per sample, were isolated. Findings and limits, study-wide: A conclusive naive versus antigen-experienced comparison was prevented by the unsorted PBMCs.

There are a few counts of this clonotype. Its target is unknown. The use of a sample-barcoded 5' primer and a J-beta primer mix characterized a second PCR of about 6 to 12 cycles. Each cDNA molecule carried a tag from a template-switch adaptor that contained 12 random nucleotides. MiXCR, run by TCRdb on the 5' RACE reads, gives a single entry per CDR3 protein. Counted here are under 2 million distinct CDR3 sequences, approximately 32% occurring once; the ten biggest clones make up about 11%. The material sequenced was blood. V gene TRBV7-6 combines with J gene TRBJ2-1, with 8 nucleotides matching TRBD2. The source is a woman younger than 45 in good health. The CDR3 sequence is CASSIGRRGEGMVEQFF. DNA of the CDR3: TGTGCCAGCAGCATTGGGCGGCGGGGGGAGGGAATGGTTGAGCAGTTCTTC.